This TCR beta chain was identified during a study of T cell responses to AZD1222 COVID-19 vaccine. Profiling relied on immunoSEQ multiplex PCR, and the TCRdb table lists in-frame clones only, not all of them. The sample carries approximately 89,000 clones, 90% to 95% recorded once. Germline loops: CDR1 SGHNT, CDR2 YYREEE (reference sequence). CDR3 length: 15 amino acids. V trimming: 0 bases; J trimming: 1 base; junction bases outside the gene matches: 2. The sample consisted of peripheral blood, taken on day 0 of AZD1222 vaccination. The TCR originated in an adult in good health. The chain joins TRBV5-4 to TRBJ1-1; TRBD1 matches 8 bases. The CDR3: CASSLATGGNTEAFF. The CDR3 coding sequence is TGTGCCAGCAGCTTGGCCACAGGGGGGAACACTGAAGCTTTCTTT.